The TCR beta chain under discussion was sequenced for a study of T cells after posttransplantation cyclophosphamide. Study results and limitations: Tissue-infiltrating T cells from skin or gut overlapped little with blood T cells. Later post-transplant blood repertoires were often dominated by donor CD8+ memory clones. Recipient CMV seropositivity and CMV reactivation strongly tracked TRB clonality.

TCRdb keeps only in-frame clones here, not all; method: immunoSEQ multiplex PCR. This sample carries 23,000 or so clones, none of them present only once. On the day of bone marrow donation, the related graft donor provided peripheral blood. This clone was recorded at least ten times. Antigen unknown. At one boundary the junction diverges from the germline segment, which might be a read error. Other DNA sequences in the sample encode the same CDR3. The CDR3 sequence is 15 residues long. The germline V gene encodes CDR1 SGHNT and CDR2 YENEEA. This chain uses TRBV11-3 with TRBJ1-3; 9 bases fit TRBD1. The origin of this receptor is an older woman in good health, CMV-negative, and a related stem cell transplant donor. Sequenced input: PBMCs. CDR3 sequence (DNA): TGTGCCAGCAGCCCGGGACAGGGCCCTGGGAACACCATATATTTT. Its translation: CASSPGQGPGNTIYF.